This TCR beta chain is from a study of CD8+ T cells in alopecia areata listed by TCRdb under 2018. About the study as a whole: Treated patients were enrolled in an open-label pilot trial of oral tofacitinib at 5 to 10 mg twice daily for moderate-to-severe alopecia areata. Tofacitinib was administered for 6 to 18 months, and 6 months of follow-up off drug were then conducted to assess delayed response and recurrence. For the treated patients, the SALT score, which quantifies what percentage of scalp surface area is affected, served as the measure of disease severity. High-throughput TCRbeta sequencing was used to examine T cell clonal expansion in alopecia areata in both the C3H/HeJ mouse model and human patients. Scalp tissue and sorted CD4+ and CD8+ peripheral blood T cells from patchy and totalis/universalis alopecia areata patients and from healthy controls were covered by human TCRbeta sequencing. Patients on tofacitinib were biopsied at baseline and after 4 and 24 weeks of treatment, and several of the patients also had a later scalp biopsy. Scalp clonality was compared among normal scalp (n=4), patchy alopecia areata scalp (n=8), and alopecia totalis/universalis scalp (n=8). RNA came from the PAXgene miRNA kit for fixed scalp, the miRNeasy kit for PBMCs, and the RNeasy kit for mouse skin. Amplification of TCRbeta CDR3 regions was done by immunoSEQ multiplex PCR using 35 Vbeta forward primers and 13 Jbeta reverse primers. General study outcomes and caveats: Many expanded lesional clones were found to persist in scalp and blood during tofacitinib treatment, and relapse after treatment cessation may be partly explained by this persistence. Tofacitinib significantly lowered scalp clonality and the number of expanded CD8+ clones among the top 100 scalp clones. Compared with mice, TCR sequences shared between patients were less clear, possibly partly because of HLA diversity across the patient population. Scalp TCR repertoire analysis is complicated because resident alphabeta T cells in normal human skin are also sequenced, whereas mouse skin is dominated by gammadelta T cells. Because the treated cohort was small and had just a single nonresponder, larger studies are needed to establish links between baseline CD8+ expansion and response. Compared with normal scalp, lesional scalp, particularly in alopecia totalis/universalis, had higher clonality and more expanded CD8+ clones, which suggests antigenic drive.

Library preparation employed the immunoSEQ multiplex PCR assay. For TCR sequencing, RNA was extracted from every sample and reverse transcribed into cDNA to serve as template. SuperScript III was used for first-strand cDNA synthesis, primed with a 2:1 mix of oligo-dT and random hexamers. Amplification bias was assessed with a synthetic immune receptor repertoire, and residual bias was removed computationally. In the paper's pipeline: After raw reads were preprocessed to remove errors, the CDR3 was defined following IMGT conventions as running from the conserved cysteine to phenylalanine. To get clonality, Shannon entropy was normalized by log2 of the number of productive unique TCRs and the result was subtracted from 1. Scalp TCRbeta sequences were cross-referenced with sorted blood CD4 and CD8 repertoires so that the CD4 or CD8 identity of scalp clones could be inferred. TCRdb holds this immuneACCESS table with in-frame rearrangements only. Some clones are missing; in checked studies, unresolved V genes explain under half, and the rest has no known cause. Clone size and V and J calls were adopted from that table, with D and trimming inferred from the DNA. The sample yields about 250,000 clones; 60% were counted once. About 0.89% of the sample comes from the top ten.

The CDR3 holds 14 amino acids from the cysteine to the phenylalanine. Of the read, only the CDR3 DNA is kept; its 42 bases are in frame from base 1. V lost 6 bases and J lost 8 bases, and the count of bases not matched to a germline gene is 6. The germline V gene yields MNHEY for CDR1 and SVGAGI for CDR2. As regards this clone: Its antigen has not been determined. No base-level quality is on record; no much larger clone is a single base apart.

This sample's treatment or condition label indicates: oral pan-JAK inhibitor, 5-10 mg twice daily. Lesional scalp punch biopsies and peripheral blood were collected from alopecia areata patients. PBMCs were separated by density centrifugation and stained for CD3, CD4 and CD8, after which CD4+ and CD8+ T cells were sorted on a FACSAria. The source is a human donor with alopecia areata. The sequence joins TRBV6-5 to TRBJ1-6, with 8 bases aligning to TRBD1. The sequenced sample was CD4+ T cells sorted from blood, obtained at week 52, from a patient treated with tofacitinib. The nucleotides are TGTGCCAGCAGACCTCAGGGGGCCTATTCACCCCTCCACTTT. Translated, it gives CASRPQGAYSPLHF.